This T cell receptor beta chain emerged from a study of T cell responses to AZD1222 COVID-19 vaccine. Produced via immunoSEQ multiplex PCR; TCRdb's table is partial and in-frame only. Here the sample spans about 140,000 clones, about 90% being singletons. This specimen consisted of peripheral blood, obtained on day 0 of AZD1222 vaccination. The source of this sequence is an adult in good health.

The CDR3 region has the DNA TGCGCCAGCAGCTTCCGGGAGAACAATGAGCAGTTCTTC. Translated: CASSFRENNEQFF. This rearrangement joins TRBV5-1 to TRBJ2-1; D possibly corresponds to TRBD2 (6 bases). V shed 2 bases and J shed 5 bases, with 8 bases lying between them. This CDR3 spans 13 amino acids. Germline lookup yields CDR1 SGHRS and CDR2 YFSETQ.